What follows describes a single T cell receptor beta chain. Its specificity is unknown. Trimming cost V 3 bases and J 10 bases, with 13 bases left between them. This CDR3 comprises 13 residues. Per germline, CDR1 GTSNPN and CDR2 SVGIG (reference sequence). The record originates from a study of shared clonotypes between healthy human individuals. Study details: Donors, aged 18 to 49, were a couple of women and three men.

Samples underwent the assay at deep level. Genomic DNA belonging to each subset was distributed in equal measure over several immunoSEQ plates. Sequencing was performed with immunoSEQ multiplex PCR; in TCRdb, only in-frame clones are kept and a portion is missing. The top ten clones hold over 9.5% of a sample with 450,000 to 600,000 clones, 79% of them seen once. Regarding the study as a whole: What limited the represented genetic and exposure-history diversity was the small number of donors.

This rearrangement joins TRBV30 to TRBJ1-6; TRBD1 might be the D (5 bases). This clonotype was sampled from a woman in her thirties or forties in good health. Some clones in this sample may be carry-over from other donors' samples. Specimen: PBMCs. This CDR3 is CAWSEQDPSPLHF. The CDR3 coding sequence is TGTGCCTGGAGCGAACAGGATCCATCACCCCTCCACTTT.